Listed here are 15 T cell receptor beta chains from one sample, sequenced in a study of cytomegalovirus exposure and HLA in healthy donors. In the PCR, 60 Vbeta and 13 Jbeta primers were used. Data came from immunoSEQ multiplex PCR; TCRdb stores just in-frame clones and leaves some out. The sample comprises about 120,000 clones, roughly three fifths of which are singletons, and roughly 8.6% rests with the top ten. Material: PBMCs. Receptor source: a woman in her thirties or forties in good health and CMV-seropositive.

This chain links TRBV11-3 with TRBJ2-5; perhaps TRBD2 as D (6 bases). Judging by the DNA end, TRBJ2-7 fits better; the J call may be wrong. CDR1 SGHNT and CDR2 YENEEA come from the germline V gene. The CDR3 is 13 amino acids. CDR3 bases: TGTGCCAGCAGCGTGGGGGGTACCTACGAGCAGTACTTC. Its translation is CASSVGGTYEQYF.

This chain connects TRBV28 to TRBJ2-7; 11 bases fit TRBD2. The CDR3 spans 13 residues. With V trimmed by 10 bases and J by 6 bases, 8 bases remained unmatched. The V gene's germline CDR1 is MDHEN and CDR2 SYDVKM. CDR3 DNA sequence: TGTGCCACACGGACTAGCGGGTCCCCCGAGCAGTACTTC. Residues: CATRTSGSPEQYF.

The table lists this clone with a few counts. This rearrangement joins TRBV15 to TRBJ2-7; D remains ambiguous. CDR1 and CDR2 from the germline V gene are LNHNV and YYDKDF (reference sequence). The CDR3 loop spans 12 amino acids. Trimming took 9 bases from V and 4 from J, leaving 13 bases between them. The CDR3 spells CATSISLYEQYF. Written as DNA, the CDR3 is TGTGCCACTTCCATTAGCCTGTACGAGCAGTACTTC.

The chain joins TRBV27 to TRBJ2-2; TRBD2 matches at 10 bases. The CDR3 has 15 residues. J gave up 9 bases and V 9 bases, and 13 bases lay outside the gene matches. CDR1 is MNHEY and CDR2 is SMNVEV in the germline V gene (reference sequence). CDR3 sequence: CASSPLAGAPRELFF. CDR3 coding DNA: TGTGCCAGTAGTCCCCTAGCGGGAGCCCCCCGGGAGCTGTTTTTT.

This chain links TRBV4-1 with TRBJ2-1; 12 positions match TRBD2. CDR1 and CDR2 from the germline V gene are MGHRA and YSYEKL. The CDR3 covers 16 residues. With 4 bases clipped from V and 9 bases from J, the junction kept 10 bases outside the gene matches. DNA for the CDR3: TGCGCCAGCAGCCCCATAGGACTAGCGGGAACGTCTGAGCAGTTCTTC. As protein: CASSPIGLAGTSEQFF.

The V and J genes are TRBV4-3 and TRBJ2-7; the D gene is possibly TRBD2 (6 bases). Per the germline V gene, CDR1 is LGHNA and CDR2 is YSLEER. V lost 0 bases and J lost 2, with 11 bases in between. The CDR3 extends over 15 amino acids. CDR3 nucleotides: TGCGCCAGCAGCCAAGAGGGAACGGGGGCCTACGAGCAGTACTTC. It is translated as CASSQEGTGAYEQYF.

This clone has only one observation. V and J are TRBV9 and TRBJ1-1; perhaps TRBD1 as D (5 bases). Germline CDR1 SGDLS, CDR2 YYNGEE. Between the trimmed V and J ends, which lost 1 base and 0 bases, there was a span of 7 bases. The CDR3 extends over 14 amino acids. CDR3 amino acids: CASSVNRMNTEAFF. DNA of the CDR3: TGTGCCAGCAGCGTAAACAGGATGAACACTGAAGCTTTCTTT.

V is TRBV7-9 and J is TRBJ2-1, with D unclear. Trimming left V 5 bases short and J 8 bases short, with 13 bases between. CDR1 and CDR2 from the germline V gene are SEHNR and FQNEAQ (reference sequence). CDR3 length: 13 amino acids. The CDR3 loop reads CASSPPGSHEQFF. The CDR3 DNA is TGTGCCAGCAGCCCCCCCGGGTCGCATGAGCAGTTCTTC.

The rearrangement uses TRBV19 and TRBJ1-1; possible D gene TRBD1, 5 bases. Germline V lookup: CDR1 LNHDA, CDR2 SQIVND (reference sequence). CDR3 length equals 16 residues. Trimming took off 4 bases at V and 3 bases at J, with 18 bases between the two ends. Here the CDR3 DNA reads TGTGCCAGTAGTACCTACGGTGCAGGGAGGGACACTGAAGCTTTCTTT. Its protein is CASSTYGAGRDTEAFF.

V gene TRBV29-1 combines with J gene TRBJ2-5, with D perhaps TRBD1 (5 bases). Trimming shortened V by 5 bases and J by 1 base, and 11 bases separated the two germline ends. Looked up from germline, CDR1 is SQVTM and CDR2 is ANQGSEA. The CDR3 contains 13 residues. The CDR3 coding sequence is TGCAGCGTTAGCCAGGGCCTCCAAGAGACCCAGTACTTC. Protein product: CSVSQGLQETQYF.

The rearrangement joins TRBV10-3 to TRBJ1-1, with 7 positions matching TRBD1. This CDR3 region has 12 residues. Germline CDR1 ENHRY, CDR2 SYGVKD. V lost 5 bases to trimming and J lost 3 bases; unmatched junction nucleotides: 0. CDR3 nucleotides: TGTGCCATCAGTACAGGGGACACTGAAGCTTTCTTT. Its protein product is CAISTGDTEAFF.

The chain employs TRBV5-1 and TRBJ2-5; tentatively, D is TRBD1 (6 bases). The end of the DNA aligns better with TRBJ2-7, so the J call may be wrong. Germline-derived CDR1 and CDR2 are SGHRS and YFSETQ. The CDR3 has 17 residues. The CDR3 nucleotides are TGCGCCAGCAGCACCTTCCCCCAGGGGCCTAAAACCTACGAGCAGTACTTC. Protein product: CASSTFPQGPKTYEQYF.

The chain uses TRBV6-5 and TRBJ2-7; 7 bases fit TRBD1. The CDR3 contains 15 residues. V shed 6 bases and J 1 base; nucleotides not matched to a gene: 9. CDR1 and CDR2 from the germline V gene are MNHEY and SVGAGI. CDR3 in amino acids: CASSQGQTLSYEQYF. CDR3 DNA sequence: TGTGCCAGCAGCCAGGGACAGACATTATCCTACGAGCAGTACTTC.

The chain joins TRBV12-2 to TRBJ2-2; whether TRBD2, the table's D call, matches the DNA was not checked. TRBV12-2 is labeled a pseudogene. The CDR3 covers 15 residues. This CDR3 is CASRLGLADTGELFF. The CDR3, as DNA: TGCGCAAGTCGCTTGGGACTAGCGGACACCGGGGAGCTGTTTTTT.

The chain recombines TRBV29-1 with TRBJ2-1; D is uncertain. The CDR3 totals 13 residues. Between the trimmed V and J ends, which lost 3 bases and 6 bases, there was a span of 12 bases. The germline CDR1 and CDR2 sequences are SQVTM and ANQGSEA. The CDR3 loop is CSVDTPSGNEQFF. CDR3 bases: TGCAGCGTTGACACTCCCTCGGGCAATGAGCAGTTCTTC.